This entry lists 21 T cell receptor beta chains sequenced from one sample in a study of STAT3 mutations in large granular lymphocyte leukemia. General study results and limits: At least one immunodominant TCR beta clonotype appeared in every T-cell large granular lymphocyte leukemia patient.

These receptors lack a known antigen. Sequencing used immunoSEQ multiplex PCR; TCRdb keeps in-frame clones, though not all of them. The sample consists of approximately 25,000 clones, about 94% of them appearing once. Sequenced sample: peripheral blood mononuclear cells. The receptor source for this set is a man between 35 and 55 years old with T-cell large granular lymphocyte leukemia. Some clones in this sample may be carry-over from other donors' samples.

The chain employs TRBV2 and TRBJ2-7; TRBD2 agrees at 8 bases. Germline loops: CDR1 SNHLY, CDR2 FYNNEI. V dropped 6 bases and J dropped 0; count of bases not matched to a gene: 4. The CDR3 covers 14 residues. CDR3 in amino acids: CASSPAGASYEQYF. The CDR3 DNA follows: TGTGCCAGCAGCCCAGCGGGGGCCTCCTACGAGCAGTACTTC.

The chain employs TRBV19 and TRBJ2-2; 7 bases are a match to TRBD1. J was trimmed by 7 bases and V by 5 bases; bases with no gene match: 10. The germline gives CDR1 LNHDA, CDR2 SQIVND (reference sequence). The CDR3 contains 15 residues. The CDR3 DNA sequence: TGTGCCAGTAGTGTCCAAGGGGGCTTTGTCGGGGAGCTGTTTTTT. Encoded protein: CASSVQGGFVGELFF.

V gene TRBV6-5 combines with J gene TRBJ1-1, with a tentative D call TRBD1 (6 bases). The V end lost 6 bases, the J end lost 2 bases, and 10 bases lay between the germline ends. This CDR3 is 13 amino acids long. The germline gives CDR1 MNHEY, CDR2 SVGAGI. The CDR3 spells CASSGTTNTEAFF. In nucleotides, the CDR3 is TGTGCCAGCAGCGGGACAACCAACACTGAAGCTTTCTTT.

This chain connects TRBV29-1 to TRBJ2-6; 10 bases fit TRBD1. Germline values: CDR1 SQVTM, CDR2 ANQGSEA. The CDR3 loop spans 16 amino acids. The V gene end was trimmed by 6 bases and the J gene end by 0 bases; junction bases not matched to a gene: 5. CDR3 in amino acids: CSVLDRGISGANVLTF. The CDR3 nucleotides are TGCAGCGTGCTGGACAGGGGGATCTCTGGGGCCAACGTCCTGACTTTC.

The chain employs TRBV4-1 and TRBJ1-2; D uncertain. CDR1 and CDR2 from the germline V gene are MGHRA and YSYEKL. V was shortened by 0 bases and J by 1 base, with 12 bases between the two germline ends. The CDR3 loop spans 16 amino acids. The CDR3 DNA reads as TGCGCCAGCAGCCAAGATCGGGGAATGGATAACTATGGCTACACCTTC. Translation: CASSQDRGMDNYGYTF.

DNA of the CDR3: TGTGCCAGCAGCTGGGGACCATTAGACTACGAGCAGTACTTC. Encoded protein: CASSWGPLDYEQYF. The chain couples TRBV5-5 to TRBJ2-7; D assignment may be TRBD1 or TRBD2 (5 bases each). The CDR3 has 14 residues. Trimming pared 3 bases from V and 3 bases from J, leaving 13 bases between. Germline assignment: CDR1 SGHKS and CDR2 YYEKEE (reference sequence).

The V call is TRBV14, the J call TRBJ1-1; a possible D gene is TRBD1 (5 bases). The V and J ends lost 4 bases and 1 base respectively, with 13 bases between them. CDR3 size: 15 residues. Germline assignment: CDR1 SGHDN and CDR2 FVKESK. The CDR3 DNA reads TGTGCCAGCAGCCGGCTACAGGAAACGAACACTGAAGCTTTCTTT. Its protein product is CASSRLQETNTEAFF.

This clone was seen only a few times. V and J are TRBV29-1 and TRBJ2-3, with D possibly called TRBD1 or TRBD2 (6 bases each). Deletions cut 2 bases from V and 1 base from J, with 10 bases between. The CDR3 is 14 amino acids. The germline V gene has CDR1 SQVTM and CDR2 ANQGSEA. The CDR3, as DNA: TGCAGCGTTGAAAAGGGGGGTCGCACAGATACGCAGTATTTT. Translating gives CSVEKGGRTDTQYF.

The chain combines TRBV7-8 with TRBJ2-3, with D possibly being TRBD2 (6 bases). The V gene's germline CDR1 is SGHVS and CDR2 FQNEAQ. Deletions cut 3 bases from V and 0 bases from J, with 13 bases between. The CDR3 is 16 amino acids. Here the CDR3 DNA reads TGTGCCAGCAGCTTTGAACCGGGACTGAGCACAGATACGCAGTATTTT. Amino acid sequence: CASSFEPGLSTDTQYF.

This rearrangement joins TRBV28 to TRBJ1-4; D perhaps matches TRBD1 (5 bases). CDR1 MDHEN and CDR2 SYDVKM come from the germline V gene. The length of the CDR3 is 15 residues. V lost 4 bases to trimming and J lost 5 bases, with 14 bases between them. CDR3 sequence: CASSSLLTGNEKLFF. In nucleotides, the CDR3 is TGTGCCAGCAGTTCCCTTCTCACAGGAAATGAAAAACTGTTTTTT.

This chain uses TRBV7-9 with TRBJ2-3, with D perhaps being TRBD1 or TRBD2 (6 bases each). This CDR3 contains 15 residues. Trimming took 4 bases from V and 2 from J, leaving 13 bases between them. Per the germline V gene, CDR1 is SEHNR and CDR2 is FQNEAQ (reference sequence). As DNA, the CDR3 is TGTGCCAGCAGCTATGGAGGGACAAACACAGATACGCAGTATTTT. Translation gives CASSYGGTNTDTQYF.

This chain connects TRBV30 to TRBJ1-3, with 7 bases matching TRBD1. CDR3 length: 15 residues. Germline lookup yields CDR1 GTSNPN and CDR2 SVGIG (reference sequence). After removal of 4 bases from V and 0 bases from J, the junction contained 6 bases not matched to a gene. DNA for the CDR3: TGTGCCTGGACCCCGGACAGGTTCTCTGGAAACACCATATATTTT. Translated: CAWTPDRFSGNTIYF.

The chain employs TRBV7-9 and TRBJ2-1; D ambiguous. Germline-derived CDR1 and CDR2 are SEHNR and FQNEAQ (reference sequence). This CDR3 contains 15 residues. Trimming removed 2 bases at V and 0 bases at J, with 8 bases between. CDR3 DNA sequence: TGTGCCAGCAGCTTACGGCAGAGCTCCTACAATGAGCAGTTCTTC. Translation: CASSLRQSSYNEQFF.

The chain uses TRBV10-2 and TRBJ2-7, with TRBD2 matching over 9 bases. CDR1 and CDR2 (germline): WSHSY, SAAADI. J was trimmed by 3 bases and V by 4 bases; bases with no gene match: 10. The CDR3 spans 16 residues. The CDR3 loop is CASSGSSGNPIYEQYF. In nucleotides, the CDR3 is TGCGCCAGCAGTGGATCTAGCGGGAACCCCATCTACGAGCAGTACTTC.

This sequence joins TRBV28 and TRBJ2-7; a possible D gene is TRBD2 (7 bases). Trimming pared 5 bases from V and 1 base from J, leaving 12 bases between. This CDR3 region has 14 residues. Germline-derived CDR1 and CDR2 are MDHEN and SYDVKM. CDR3 nucleotide sequence: TGTGCCAGCAGTAGGGGGGGCTCATCCTACGAGCAGTACTTC. Translation gives CASSRGGSSYEQYF. Using reference TRBV28 and TRBJ2-7 for the parts outside the CDR3, the full variable domain is DVKVTQSSRYLVKRTGEKVFLECVQDMDHENMFWYRQDPGLGLRLIYFSYDVKMKEKGDIPEGYSVSREKKERFSLILESASTNQTSMYLCASSRGGSSYEQYFGPGTRLTVT.

The gene calls are TRBV5-1 and TRBJ2-7, with TRBD1 matching 9 bases. The CDR3 totals 15 residues. The trim removed 4 bases at V and 1 base at J, leaving 6 bases unmatched. Germline lookup yields CDR1 SGHRS and CDR2 YFSETQ. The CDR3 region is CASSAGQGLSYEQYF. The CDR3, as DNA: TGCGCCAGCAGCGCCGGACAGGGGCTATCCTACGAGCAGTACTTC.

This chain links TRBV6-5 with TRBJ1-2; possibly TRBD1 for D (5 bases). The CDR3 runs to 11 residues. CDR1 MNHEY and CDR2 SVGAGI come from the germline V gene. V was clipped by 8 bases and J by 3 bases, with 7 bases between them. In DNA, the CDR3 is TGTGCCAGCGGGGACGACTATGGCTACACCTTC. Protein: CASGDDYGYTF.

The chain links TRBV9 to TRBJ1-5; the D gene is possibly TRBD1 (5 bases). V was cut by 1 base and J by 0 bases, with 23 bases left in between. The CDR3 spans 20 residues. Germline V CDR1 and CDR2: SGDLS, YYNGEE. In DNA, the CDR3 is TGTGCCAGCAGCGTATCGAAATGGGCCTCCCGGGGCTATAGCAATCAGCCCCAGCATTTT. This sequence encodes CASSVSKWASRGYSNQPQHF.

J is TRBJ2-7 and V is TRBV6-6; TRBD1 matches at 7 bases. Germline CDR1 is MNHNY and CDR2 is SVGAGI (reference sequence). After removal of 0 bases from V and 2 bases from J, the junction contained 4 bases not matched to a gene. The CDR3 loop spans 15 amino acids. The CDR3 DNA reads as TGTGCCAGCAGTTACTCGGGACAGAGAACCTACGAGCAGTACTTC. Its protein is CASSYSGQRTYEQYF.

The chain combines TRBV5-4 with TRBJ1-2; D unresolved. Germline V lookup: CDR1 SGHNT, CDR2 YYREEE (reference sequence). The CDR3 runs to 13 residues. V gave up 3 bases and J gave up 5 bases, with 11 bases separating them. The CDR3 region is CASSSPGRYGYTF. CDR3 nucleotide sequence: TGTGCCAGCAGCTCCCCCGGGCGGTATGGCTACACCTTC.

V and J are TRBV2 and TRBJ2-5; TRBD2 matches at 9 bases. The CDR3 runs 14 residues. Germline CDR1 and CDR2: SNHLY and FYNNEI. V dropped 6 bases and J dropped 6; count of bases not matched to a gene: 8. The CDR3 is CASRRAGGSQTQYF. As DNA, the CDR3 is TGTGCCAGCAGGCGGGCGGGGGGGAGTCAGACCCAGTACTTC.